The 9 T cell receptor beta chains listed next were all sequenced from one sample in a study of CD8 T cells in Susac syndrome. Random hexamers primed reverse transcription of about 0.45 to 1 ug RNA. One entry per CDR3 protein results from TCRdb running MiXCR on the immunoSEQ multiplex PCR reads. Of 100,000 to 150,000 distinct CDR3 sequences listed, 90% to 95% are singletons. Sample: CD4+ T cells from PBMCs. The receptors originated from a human donor in good health.

The chain recombines TRBV18 with TRBJ2-6; D not certain. Germline lookup yields CDR1 KGHSH and CDR2 LQKENI. Deletions cut 8 bases from V and 0 bases from J, with 2 bases between. This CDR3 is built from 12 residues. The CDR3 DNA is TGTGCCAGCCTCTCTGGGGCCAACGTCCTGACTTTC. The encoded protein is CASLSGANVLTF.

The chain joins TRBV9 to TRBJ2-5; D is unclear. The CDR3 runs 12 residues. Per germline, CDR1 SGDLS and CDR2 YYNGEE. Trimming took off 3 bases at V and 3 bases at J, with 6 bases between the two ends. The CDR3 loop is CASSASKETQYF. The DNA for the CDR3 is TGTGCCAGCAGCGCCTCGAAAGAGACCCAGTACTTC. Combining the CDR3 with reference TRBV9 and TRBJ2-5 gives the whole variable domain DSGVTQTPKHLITATGQRVTLRCSPRSGDLSVYWYQQSLDQGLQFLIQYYNGEERAKGNILERFSAQQFPDLHSELNLSSLELGDSALYFCASSASKETQYFGPGTRLLVL.

The chain uses TRBV28 and TRBJ1-2; no reliable D call. The CDR3 is 12 residues long. V was cut by 8 bases and J by 2 bases, with 9 bases left in between. The germline CDR1 and CDR2 sequences are MDHEN and SYDVKM. For the CDR3, the DNA is TGTGCCAGCGCGACTCAGAACTATGGCTACACCTTC. Protein: CASATQNYGYTF.

In its sample, this clonotype was seen once. This chain uses TRBV12-5 with TRBJ1-1, with a weak D call TRBD1 (6 bases). The CDR3 length is 14 residues. Germline V gives CDR1 LGHNT, CDR2 FRNRAP. Trimming pared 7 bases from V and 0 bases from J, leaving 12 bases between. For the CDR3, the DNA is TGTGCTAGTGCCTTGGGGGCCCTGAACACTGAAGCTTTCTTT. It encodes CASALGALNTEAFF.

The chain joins TRBV12-3 or TRBV12-4 to TRBJ2-7; TRBD1 agrees at 8 bases. J was trimmed by 1 base and V by 3 bases; bases with no gene match: 8. The CDR3 loop spans 16 amino acids. CDR3 protein: CASSFSTGVRSYEQYF. CDR3 DNA sequence: TGTGCCAGCAGTTTTTCGACAGGGGTGAGATCCTACGAGCAGTACTTC.

The V and J genes are TRBV30 and TRBJ2-1; D remains ambiguous. The ends were cut back, 0 bases at V and 6 bases at J, with 3 bases in the middle. CDR3 length equals 11 residues. From germline, CDR1 is GTSNPN and CDR2 SVGIG (reference sequence). The CDR3 sequence: CAWSVLNEQFF. In DNA form, the CDR3 reads TGTGCCTGGAGTGTACTCAATGAGCAGTTCTTC.

The chain uses TRBV24-1 and TRBJ2-5; possible D gene TRBD2, 6 bases. V was cut by 6 bases and J by 0 bases, with 7 bases left in between. The CDR3 contains 13 residues. Germline loops: CDR1 KGHDR, CDR2 SFDVKD. Written as DNA, the CDR3 is TGTGCCACCAGTCGGGAGTACCAAGAGACCCAGTACTTC. Its translation is CATSREYQETQYF.

The chain uses TRBV5-1 and TRBJ2-7, with D possibly being TRBD2 (5 bases). The CDR3 loop spans 14 amino acids. Per the germline V gene, CDR1 is SGHRS and CDR2 is YFSETQ. With 0 bases removed from V and 2 bases from J, the gap between germline ends came to 9 bases. CDR3 residues: CASSLDSATYEQYF. The CDR3 DNA reads TGCGCCAGCAGCTTGGATAGCGCGACCTACGAGCAGTACTTC.

The chain joins TRBV18 to TRBJ2-2; 9 nucleotides align to TRBD1. V shed 3 bases and J 6 bases; nucleotides not matched to a gene: 5. CDR1 and CDR2 from the germline V gene are KGHSH and LQKENI. This CDR3 comprises 15 residues. The CDR3 DNA reads TGTGCCAGCTCACCTAGGACAGGGGACGCCGGGGAGCTGTTTTTT. Protein: CASSPRTGDAGELFF.